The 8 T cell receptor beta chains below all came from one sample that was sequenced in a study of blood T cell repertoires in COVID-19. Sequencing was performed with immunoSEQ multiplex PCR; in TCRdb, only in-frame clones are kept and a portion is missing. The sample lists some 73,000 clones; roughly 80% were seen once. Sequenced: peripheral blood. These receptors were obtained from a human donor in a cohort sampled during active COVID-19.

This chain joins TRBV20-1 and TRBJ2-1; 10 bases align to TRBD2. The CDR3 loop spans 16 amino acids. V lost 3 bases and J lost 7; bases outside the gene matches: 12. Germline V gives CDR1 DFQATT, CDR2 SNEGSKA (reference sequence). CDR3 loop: CSASPSGGVKSNEQFF. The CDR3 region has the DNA TGCAGTGCTAGTCCCAGCGGGGGGGTGAAATCGAATGAGCAGTTCTTC.

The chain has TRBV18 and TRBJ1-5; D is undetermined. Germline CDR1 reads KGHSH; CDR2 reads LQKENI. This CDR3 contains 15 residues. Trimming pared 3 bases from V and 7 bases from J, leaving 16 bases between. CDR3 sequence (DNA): TGTGCCAGCTCACCCCGCAGCGGGTTTGAGCAGCCCCAGCATTTT. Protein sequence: CASSPRSGFEQPQHF.

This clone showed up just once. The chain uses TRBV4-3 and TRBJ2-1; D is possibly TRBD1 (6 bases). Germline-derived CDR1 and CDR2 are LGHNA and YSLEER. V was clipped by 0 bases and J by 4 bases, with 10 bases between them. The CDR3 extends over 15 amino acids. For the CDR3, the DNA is TGCGCCAGCAGCCAAGATCTGGACAGATACAATGAGCAGTTCTTC. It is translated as CASSQDLDRYNEQFF.

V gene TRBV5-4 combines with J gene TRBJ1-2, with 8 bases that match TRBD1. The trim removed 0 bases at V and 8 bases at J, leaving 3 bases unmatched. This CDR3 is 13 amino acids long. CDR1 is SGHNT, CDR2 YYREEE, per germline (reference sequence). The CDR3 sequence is CASSLDRGNGYTF. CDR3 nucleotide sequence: TGTGCCAGCAGCTTGGACAGGGGGAACGGCTACACCTTC.

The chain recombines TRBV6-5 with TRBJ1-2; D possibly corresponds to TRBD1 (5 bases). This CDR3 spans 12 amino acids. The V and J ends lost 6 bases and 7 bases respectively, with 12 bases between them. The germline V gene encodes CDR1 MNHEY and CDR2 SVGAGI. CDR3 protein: CASSRQGGGYTF. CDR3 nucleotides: TGTGCCAGCAGCAGGCAGGGTGGTGGCTACACCTTC.

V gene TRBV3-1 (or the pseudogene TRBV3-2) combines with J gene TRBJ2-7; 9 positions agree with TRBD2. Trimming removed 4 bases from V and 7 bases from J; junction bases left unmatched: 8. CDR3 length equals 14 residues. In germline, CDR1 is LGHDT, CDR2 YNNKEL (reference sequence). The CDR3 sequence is CASSPGTSLREQYF. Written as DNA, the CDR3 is TGTGCCAGCAGCCCTGGGACTAGCCTGCGGGAGCAGTACTTC.

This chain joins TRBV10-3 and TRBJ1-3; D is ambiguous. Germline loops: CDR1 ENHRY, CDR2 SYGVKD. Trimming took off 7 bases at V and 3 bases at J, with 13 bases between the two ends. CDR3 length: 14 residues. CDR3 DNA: TGTGCCATCACCGACCCAGGATTTGGAAACACCATATATTTT. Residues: CAITDPGFGNTIYF.

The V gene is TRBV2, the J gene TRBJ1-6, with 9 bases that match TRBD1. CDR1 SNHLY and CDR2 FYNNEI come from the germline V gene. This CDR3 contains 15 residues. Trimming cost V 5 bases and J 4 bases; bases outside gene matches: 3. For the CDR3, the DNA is TGTGCCAGCAGTCCGGACAGGGGATATAATTCACCCCTCCACTTT. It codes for CASSPDRGYNSPLHF.